Following are 18 T cell receptor beta chains from one sample sequenced in a study of blood T cells in healthy people across ages. The second PCR ran about 6 to 12 cycles with a sample-barcoded 5' primer and J-beta primers. MiXCR, applied by TCRdb to the 5' RACE reads, yields one record per CDR3 protein. The data hold more than 900,000 distinct CDR3 sequences, with 29% observed a single time. The same data also went into a second study, on T cells of mothers and their children.

Sequenced material: blood. Source of these receptors: a woman aged 40 to 49 in good health.

The chain employs TRBV11-2 and TRBJ2-3; TRBD1 matches 7 bases. Germline CDR1 reads SGHAT; CDR2 reads FQNNGV. The CDR3 has 15 amino acids. With 1 base clipped from V and 6 bases from J, the junction kept 7 bases outside the gene matches. The CDR3 coding sequence is TGTGCCAGCAGCTTAGTTGGACAGGTGTCGGATACGCAGTATTTT. Its protein is CASSLVGQVSDTQYF.

The CDR3 protein is CASSQVMRAGANVLTF. The CDR3 DNA reads TGCGCCAGCAGCCAAGTAATGAGGGCTGGGGCCAACGTCCTGACTTTC. The rearrangement joins TRBV5-1 to TRBJ2-6; perhaps TRBD2 as D (5 bases). The CDR3 runs to 16 residues. V lost 4 bases to trimming and J lost 2 bases, with 13 bases between them. Germline loops: CDR1 SGHRS, CDR2 YFSETQ.

The rearrangement uses TRBV24-1 and TRBJ2-7; D perhaps matches TRBD2 (5 bases). V dropped 3 bases and J dropped 5 bases, with 10 bases sitting between them. The germline CDR1 and CDR2 sequences are KGHDR and SFDVKD. There are 13 residues in the CDR3. In nucleotides, the CDR3 is TGTGCCACCAGTGATGAAGTTAGCGACGAGCAGTACTTC. Its protein product is CATSDEVSDEQYF.

The CDR3 here is CASSSNKGGYTF. CDR3 coding DNA: TGTGCCAGCAGCTCCAATAAAGGGGGCTACACCTTC. The chain has TRBV12-3 or TRBV12-4 and TRBJ1-2; no clear D. This CDR3 has 12 amino acids. Trimming took off 6 bases at V and 8 bases at J, with 13 bases between the two ends.

This clonotype has a handful of counts. The gene calls are TRBV7-6 and TRBJ2-3; D perhaps matches TRBD2 (5 bases). Germline V gives CDR1 SGHVS, CDR2 FNYEAQ. With 3 bases removed from V and 2 bases from J, the gap between germline ends came to 15 bases. The CDR3 is 16 residues long. The CDR3 DNA reads TGTGCCAGCAGCTTTCCACTGGAGCGGCCCACAGATACGCAGTATTTT. It codes for CASSFPLERPTDTQYF.

In this sample, this clonotype turned up a few times. The chain couples TRBV5-1 to TRBJ2-3; 12 positions agree with TRBD2. V lost 4 bases, J lost 2 bases, and 11 bases stayed unmatched. CDR1 and CDR2 from the germline V gene are SGHRS and YFSETQ. The CDR3 is made up of 18 amino acids. The CDR3 here is CASSPGLAGGKLTDTQYF. CDR3 coding DNA: TGCGCCAGCAGCCCGGGACTAGCGGGCGGCAAACTCACAGATACGCAGTATTTT. Using reference TRBV5-1 and TRBJ2-3 for the parts outside the CDR3, the full variable domain is KAGVTQTPRYLIKTRGQQVTLSCSPISGHRSVSWYQQTPGQGLQFLFEYFSETQRNKGNFPGRFSGRQFSNSRSEMNVSTLELGDSALYLCASSPGLAGGKLTDTQYFGPGTRLTVL.

The chain uses TRBV27 and TRBJ2-1; TRBD2 might be the D (5 bases). The J call is doubtful: the DNA matches TRBJ2-7 better. This CDR3 has 15 residues. Germline CDR1 is MNHEY and CDR2 is SMNVEV (reference sequence). The CDR3 region has the DNA TGTGCCAGCAGTTTATCCGGGGAAGACTACAATGAGCAGTACTTC. Protein sequence: CASSLSGEDYNEQYF.

Concerning this clonotype: This clone may be a read error of a much larger clone one base away. This rearrangement joins TRBV20-1 to TRBJ2-3, with 8 bases aligning to TRBD2. The CDR3 runs 15 residues. The V gene's germline CDR1 is DFQATT and CDR2 SNEGSKA (reference sequence). CDR3 in DNA: TGCAGTGCTAGAGATCCCAGCGGGGGTTCAGATAGGCAGTATTTT. It specifies CSARDPSGGSDRQYF.

The chain is built from TRBV19 and TRBJ2-3; 8 bases map to TRBD1. Trimming at V came to 1 base and at J to 4 bases, leaving 4 bases not matched to a gene. CDR1 LNHDA and CDR2 SQIVND come from the germline V gene (reference sequence). The CDR3 runs 15 residues. CDR3 amino acids: CASSIGTGRPDTQYF. For the CDR3, the DNA is TGTGCCAGTAGTATAGGGACAGGGCGTCCAGATACGCAGTATTTT.

In its sample, this clonotype was seen many times. The chain has TRBV4-1 and TRBJ2-7; D is possibly TRBD2 (5 bases). V lost 0 bases to trimming and J lost 4 bases, with 7 bases between them. Germline V gene data show CDR1 as MGHRA and CDR2 as YSYEKL. The CDR3 covers 13 residues. CDR3 in DNA: TGCGCCAGCAGCCAAGAAGGGAGTTACGAGCAGTACTTC. It codes for CASSQEGSYEQYF.

The chain combines TRBV6-2 or TRBV6-3 with TRBJ1-6, with D possibly TRBD1 on 6 matching bases. CDR1 and CDR2 (germline): MNHEY, SVGEGT. V dropped 5 bases and J dropped 7 bases, with 12 bases sitting between them. The CDR3 is 14 residues long. The CDR3 spells CASSKQGYNSPLHF. In DNA form, the CDR3 reads TGTGCCAGCAGTAAACAGGGATACAATTCACCCCTCCACTTT.

Ten or more counts support this clonotype. This chain links TRBV20-1 with TRBJ2-7; 11 bases align to TRBD2. CDR1 and CDR2 from the germline V gene are DFQATT and SNEGSKA (reference sequence). This CDR3 region has 14 residues. The V segment lost 6 bases and the J segment 3 bases; nucleotides outside the gene matches: 7. The CDR3 sequence is CSASTSGGHYEQYF. CDR3 coding DNA: TGCAGTGCGTCAACTAGCGGGGGACACTACGAGCAGTACTTC.

The chain carries TRBV12-3 or TRBV12-4 and TRBJ1-1, with 9 bases that match TRBD1. CDR3 length equals 15 residues. The trim removed 3 bases at V and 0 bases at J, leaving 2 bases unmatched. The CDR3 DNA is TGTGCCAGCAGTTTTGGGACAGGGATGAACACTGAAGCTTTCTTT. Translation gives CASSFGTGMNTEAFF.

In its sample, this clonotype was seen a few times. The chain couples TRBV28 to TRBJ2-7; the D gene is possibly TRBD1 (5 bases). V was cut by 5 bases and J by 7 bases, with 12 bases left in between. The CDR3 has 12 amino acids. CDR1 and CDR2 from the germline V gene are MDHEN and SYDVKM. The CDR3 sequence: CASSEIRQEQYF. CDR3 nucleotide sequence: TGTGCCAGCAGTGAAATTAGACAGGAGCAGTACTTC.

J is TRBJ2-4 and V is TRBV4-1; D is perhaps TRBD1 (5 bases). Trimming shortened V by 3 bases and J by 5 bases, and 14 bases separated the two germline ends. The CDR3 is 15 residues long. Germline V lookup: CDR1 MGHRA, CDR2 YSYEKL. CDR3 sequence: CASSQLAQGQNIQYF. CDR3 bases: TGCGCCAGCAGCCAGTTAGCCCAGGGCCAAAACATTCAGTACTTC.

This clonotype showed up just a few times. The V call is TRBV3-1, the J call TRBJ2-3; D not certain. The CDR3 spans 15 residues. Germline V CDR1 and CDR2: LGHDT, YNNKEL (reference sequence). Trimming took 7 bases from V and 2 from J, leaving 16 bases between them. CDR3 DNA: TGTGCCAGCAAGGCCTGGGCCGCCTCCACAGATACGCAGTATTTT. The encoded protein is CASKAWAASTDTQYF.

The V gene is TRBV10-3, the J gene TRBJ2-7; TRBD1 might be the D (6 bases). The germline V gene encodes CDR1 ENHRY and CDR2 SYGVKD. The ends were cut back, 1 base at V and 0 bases at J, with 16 bases in the middle. This CDR3 region has 17 residues. Here the CDR3 DNA reads TGTGCCATCAGTGAGTTCGGGACACGGACCAGCTCCTACGAGCAGTACTTC. Translating it yields CAISEFGTRTSSYEQYF.

The count of this clonotype is one. An end of the junction differs from the germline gene, which may be a read error. This sequence joins TRBV7-8 and TRBJ2-1, with D uncertain. This CDR3 comprises 14 residues. CDR1 is SGHVS and CDR2 is FQNEAQ in the germline V gene. CDR3 region: CASSSQSSYNEQVF. The CDR3 DNA reads as TGTGCCAGCAGCTCGCAGAGCTCCTACAATGAGCAGGTCTTC. The variable domain in full, with the rest retrieved from reference TRBV7-8 and TRBJ2-1, is GAGVSQSPRYKVAKRGQDVALRCDPISGHVSLFWYQQALGQGPEFLTYFQNEAQLDKSGLPSDRFFAERPEGSVSTLKIQRTQQEDSAVYLCASSSQSSYNEQVFGPGTRLTVL.